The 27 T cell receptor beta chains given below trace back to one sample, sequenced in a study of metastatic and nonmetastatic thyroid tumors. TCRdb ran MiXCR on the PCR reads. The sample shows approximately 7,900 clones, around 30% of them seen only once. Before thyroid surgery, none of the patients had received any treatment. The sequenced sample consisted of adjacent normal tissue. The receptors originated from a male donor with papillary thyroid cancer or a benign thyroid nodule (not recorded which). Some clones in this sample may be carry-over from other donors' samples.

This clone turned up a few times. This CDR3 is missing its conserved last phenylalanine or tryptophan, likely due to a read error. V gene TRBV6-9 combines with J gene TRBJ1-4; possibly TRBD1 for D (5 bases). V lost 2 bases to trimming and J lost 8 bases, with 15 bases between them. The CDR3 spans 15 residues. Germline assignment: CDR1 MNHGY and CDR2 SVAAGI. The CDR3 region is CASSYKQGADEKLFL. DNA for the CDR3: TGTGCCAGCAGTTATAAGCAGGGCGCTGACGAAAAACTGTTTCTT.

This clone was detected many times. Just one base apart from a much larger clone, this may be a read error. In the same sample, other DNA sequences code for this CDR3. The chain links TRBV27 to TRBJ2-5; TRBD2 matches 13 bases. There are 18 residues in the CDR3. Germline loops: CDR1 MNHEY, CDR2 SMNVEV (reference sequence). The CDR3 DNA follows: TGTGCCAGCAGTCCCGGGACTAGCGGGATAGTGTATCAAGAGACTCAGTACTTC. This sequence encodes CASSPGTSGIVYQETQYF.

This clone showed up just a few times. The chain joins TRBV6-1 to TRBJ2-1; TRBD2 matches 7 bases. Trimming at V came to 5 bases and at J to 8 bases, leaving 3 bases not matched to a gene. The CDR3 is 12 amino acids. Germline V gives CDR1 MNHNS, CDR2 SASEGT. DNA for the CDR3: TGTGCCAGCAGTTACAGCGGGGATGAGCAGTTCTTC. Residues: CASSYSGDEQFF.

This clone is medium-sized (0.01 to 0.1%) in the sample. In DNA form, the CDR3 reads TGTGCCAGCAAGATCTATATCAATGAGCAGTTCTTC. Translated: CASKIYINEQFF. The V gene is TRBV2, the J gene TRBJ2-1; D remains ambiguous. Between the trimmed V and J ends, which lost 7 bases and 6 bases, there was a span of 10 bases. The CDR3 is 12 amino acids. In germline, CDR1 is SNHLY, CDR2 FYNNEI.

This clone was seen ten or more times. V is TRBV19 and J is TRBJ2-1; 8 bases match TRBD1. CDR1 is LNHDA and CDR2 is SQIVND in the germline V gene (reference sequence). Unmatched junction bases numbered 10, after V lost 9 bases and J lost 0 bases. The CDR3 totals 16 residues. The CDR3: CASNRGTGSSYNEQFF. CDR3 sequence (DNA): TGTGCCAGCAATAGAGGGACAGGAAGCTCCTACAATGAGCAGTTCTTC.

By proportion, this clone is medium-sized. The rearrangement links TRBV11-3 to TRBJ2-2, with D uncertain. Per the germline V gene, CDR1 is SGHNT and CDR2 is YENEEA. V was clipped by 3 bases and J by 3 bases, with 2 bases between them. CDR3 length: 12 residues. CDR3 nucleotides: TGTGCCAGCAGCTTTGACACCGGGGAGCTGTTTTTT. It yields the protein CASSFDTGELFF.

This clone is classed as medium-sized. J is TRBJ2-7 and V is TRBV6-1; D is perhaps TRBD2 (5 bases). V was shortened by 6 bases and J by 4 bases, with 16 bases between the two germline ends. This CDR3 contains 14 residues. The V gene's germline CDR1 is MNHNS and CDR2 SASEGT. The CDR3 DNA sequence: TGTGCCAGCAGGGCGGGTCCTCAAATTTACGAGCAGTACTTC. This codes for CASRAGPQIYEQYF.

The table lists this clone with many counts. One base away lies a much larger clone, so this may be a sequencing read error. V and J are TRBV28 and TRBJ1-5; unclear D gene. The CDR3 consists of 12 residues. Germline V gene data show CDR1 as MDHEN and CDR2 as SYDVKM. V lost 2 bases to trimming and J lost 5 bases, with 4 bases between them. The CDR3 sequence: CASSLAYQPQHF. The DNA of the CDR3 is TGTGCCAGCAGTTTAGCCTATCAGCCCCAGCATTTT.

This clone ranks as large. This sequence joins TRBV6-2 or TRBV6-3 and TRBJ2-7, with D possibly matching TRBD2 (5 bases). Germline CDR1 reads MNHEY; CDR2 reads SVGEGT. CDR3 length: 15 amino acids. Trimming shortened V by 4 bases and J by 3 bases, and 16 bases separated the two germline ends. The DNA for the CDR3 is TGTGCCAGCAGTTTTGGACTCGGTGCGGTCTACGAGCAGTACTTC. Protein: CASSFGLGAVYEQYF.

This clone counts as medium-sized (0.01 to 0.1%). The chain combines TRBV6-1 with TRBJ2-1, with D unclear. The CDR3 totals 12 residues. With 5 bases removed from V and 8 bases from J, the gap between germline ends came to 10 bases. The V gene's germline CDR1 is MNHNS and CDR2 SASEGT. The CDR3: CASSSVGDEQFF. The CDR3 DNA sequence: TGTGCCAGCAGTTCAGTGGGCGATGAGCAGTTCTTC.

CDR3 region: CASSGGGNQPQHF. The CDR3 DNA reads TGTGCCAGCAGTGGGGGGGGCAATCAGCCCCAGCATTTT. The chain links TRBV27 to TRBJ1-5; a possible D gene is TRBD1 (5 bases). Germline V gene data show CDR1 as MNHEY and CDR2 as SMNVEV (reference sequence). V was clipped by 5 bases and J by 2 bases, with 7 bases between them. This CDR3 has 13 amino acids.

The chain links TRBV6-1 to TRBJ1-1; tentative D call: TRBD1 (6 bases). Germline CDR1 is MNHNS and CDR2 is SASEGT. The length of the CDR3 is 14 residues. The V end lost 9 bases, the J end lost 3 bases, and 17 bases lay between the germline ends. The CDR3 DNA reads TGTGCCAGGCCTCTAAAACAGGGACACACTGAAGCTTTCTTT. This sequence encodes CARPLKQGHTEAFF.

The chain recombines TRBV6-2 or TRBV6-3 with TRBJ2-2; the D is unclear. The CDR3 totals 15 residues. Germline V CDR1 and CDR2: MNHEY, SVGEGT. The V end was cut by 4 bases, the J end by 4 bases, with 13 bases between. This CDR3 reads CASSLVAGATGELFF. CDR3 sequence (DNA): TGTGCCAGCAGTTTAGTAGCTGGCGCCACCGGGGAGCTGTTTTTT.

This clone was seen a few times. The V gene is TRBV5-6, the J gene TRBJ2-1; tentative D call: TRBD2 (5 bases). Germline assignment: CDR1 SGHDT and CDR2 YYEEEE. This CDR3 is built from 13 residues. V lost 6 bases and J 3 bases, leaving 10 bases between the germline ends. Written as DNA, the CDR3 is TGTGCCAGCACCAAGGGAGTCTACAATGAGCAGTTCTTC. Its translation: CASTKGVYNEQFF.

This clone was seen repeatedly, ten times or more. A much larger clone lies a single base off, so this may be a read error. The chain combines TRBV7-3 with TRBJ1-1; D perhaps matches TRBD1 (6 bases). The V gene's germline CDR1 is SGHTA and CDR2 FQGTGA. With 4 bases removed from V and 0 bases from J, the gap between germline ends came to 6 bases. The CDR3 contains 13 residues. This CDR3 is CASSSGVNTEAFF. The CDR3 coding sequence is TGTGCCAGCAGCTCAGGGGTGAACACTGAAGCTTTCTTT.

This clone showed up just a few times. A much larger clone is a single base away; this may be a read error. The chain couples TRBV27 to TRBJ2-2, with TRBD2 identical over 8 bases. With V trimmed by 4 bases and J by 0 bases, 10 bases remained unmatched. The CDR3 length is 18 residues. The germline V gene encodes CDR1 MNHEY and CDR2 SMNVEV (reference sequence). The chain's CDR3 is CASSSWTSCPANTGELFF. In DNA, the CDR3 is TGTGCCAGCAGTTCCTGGACTAGCTGTCCCGCGAACACCGGGGAGCTGTTTTTT.

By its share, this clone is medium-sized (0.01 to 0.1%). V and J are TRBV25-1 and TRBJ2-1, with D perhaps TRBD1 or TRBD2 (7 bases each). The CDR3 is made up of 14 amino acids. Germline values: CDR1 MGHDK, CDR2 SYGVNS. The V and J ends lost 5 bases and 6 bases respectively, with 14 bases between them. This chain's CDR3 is CASSRAGDSNEQFF. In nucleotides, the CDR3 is TGTGCCAGCAGTCGCGCGGGGGACAGCAATGAGCAGTTCTTC.

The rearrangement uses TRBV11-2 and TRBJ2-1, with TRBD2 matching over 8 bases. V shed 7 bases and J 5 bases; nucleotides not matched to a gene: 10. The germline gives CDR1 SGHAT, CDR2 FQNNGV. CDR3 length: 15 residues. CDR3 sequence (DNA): TGTGCCAGCAAAACCGGGACTAGTGGAAACAATGAGCAGTTCTTC. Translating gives CASKTGTSGNNEQFF.

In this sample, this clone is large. The CDR3 reads CASSTLTTPNQPQHF. CDR3 nucleotides: TGTGCCAGCAGTACTCTGACAACCCCCAATCAGCCCCAGCATTTT. This sequence joins TRBV6-2 or TRBV6-3 and TRBJ1-5; no clear D. Germline V gene lookup returns CDR1 MNHEY and CDR2 SVGEGT. Between the trimmed V and J ends, which lost 5 bases and 3 bases, there was a span of 14 bases. CDR3 length equals 15 residues.

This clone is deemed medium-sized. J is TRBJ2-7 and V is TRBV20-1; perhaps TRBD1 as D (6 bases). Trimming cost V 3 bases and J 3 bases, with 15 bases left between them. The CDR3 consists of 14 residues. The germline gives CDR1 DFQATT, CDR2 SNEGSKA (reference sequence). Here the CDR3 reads CSARNRDKRYEQYF. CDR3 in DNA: TGCAGTGCTAGGAACCGGGACAAACGCTACGAGCAGTACTTC.

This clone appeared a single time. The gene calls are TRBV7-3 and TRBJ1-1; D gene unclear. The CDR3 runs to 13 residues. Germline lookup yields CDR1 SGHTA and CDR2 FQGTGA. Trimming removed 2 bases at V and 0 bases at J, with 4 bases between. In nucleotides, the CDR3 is TGTGCCAGCAGCTTATCCATGAACACTGAAGCTTTCTTT. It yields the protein CASSLSMNTEAFF.

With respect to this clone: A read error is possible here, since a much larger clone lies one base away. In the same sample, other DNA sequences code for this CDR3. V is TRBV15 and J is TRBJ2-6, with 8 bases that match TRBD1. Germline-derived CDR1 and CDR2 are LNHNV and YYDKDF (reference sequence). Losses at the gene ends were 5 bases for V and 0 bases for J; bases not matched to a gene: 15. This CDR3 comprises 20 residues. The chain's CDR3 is CATSPGPGDRGFSGANVLTF. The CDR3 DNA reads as TGTGCCACCAGCCCCGGTCCCGGTGACAGGGGCTTCTCTGGGGCCAACGTCCTGACTTTC.

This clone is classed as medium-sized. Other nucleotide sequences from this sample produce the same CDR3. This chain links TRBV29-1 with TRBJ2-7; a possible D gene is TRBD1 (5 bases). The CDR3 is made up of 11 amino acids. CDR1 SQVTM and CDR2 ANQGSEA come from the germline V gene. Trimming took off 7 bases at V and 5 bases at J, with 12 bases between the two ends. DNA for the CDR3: TGCAGCGGGACACTTGGAAACGAGCAGTACTTC. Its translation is CSGTLGNEQYF.

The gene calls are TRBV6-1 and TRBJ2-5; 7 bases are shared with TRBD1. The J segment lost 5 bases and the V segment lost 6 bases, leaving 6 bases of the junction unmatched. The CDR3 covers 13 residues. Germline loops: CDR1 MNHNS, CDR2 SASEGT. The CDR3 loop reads CASRRGLGETQYF. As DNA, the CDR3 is TGTGCCAGCAGGAGGGGGCTAGGGGAGACCCAGTACTTC.

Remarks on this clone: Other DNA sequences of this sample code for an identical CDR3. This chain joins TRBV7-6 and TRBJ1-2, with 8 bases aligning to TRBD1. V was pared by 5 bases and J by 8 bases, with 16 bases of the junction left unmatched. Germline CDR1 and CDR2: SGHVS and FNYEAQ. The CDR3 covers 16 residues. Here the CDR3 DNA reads TGTGCCAGCAGCCGAACTGTCCCGGGACAGGCTCAGGGCTACACCTTC. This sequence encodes CASSRTVPGQAQGYTF.

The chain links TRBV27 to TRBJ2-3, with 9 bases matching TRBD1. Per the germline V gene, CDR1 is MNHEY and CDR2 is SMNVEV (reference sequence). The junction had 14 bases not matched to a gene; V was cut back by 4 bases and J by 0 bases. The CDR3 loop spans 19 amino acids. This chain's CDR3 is CASSSSGTGTRTSTDTQYF. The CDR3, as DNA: TGTGCCAGCAGTTCATCTGGGACAGGGACAAGAACAAGCACAGATACGCAGTATTTT.

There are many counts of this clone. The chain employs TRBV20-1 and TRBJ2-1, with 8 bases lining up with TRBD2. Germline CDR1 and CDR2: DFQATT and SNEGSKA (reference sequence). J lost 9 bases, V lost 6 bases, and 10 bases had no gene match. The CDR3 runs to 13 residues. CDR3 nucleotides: TGCAGTGCCCGGACTAGCAACTGGGGTGAGCAGTTCTTC. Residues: CSARTSNWGEQFF.